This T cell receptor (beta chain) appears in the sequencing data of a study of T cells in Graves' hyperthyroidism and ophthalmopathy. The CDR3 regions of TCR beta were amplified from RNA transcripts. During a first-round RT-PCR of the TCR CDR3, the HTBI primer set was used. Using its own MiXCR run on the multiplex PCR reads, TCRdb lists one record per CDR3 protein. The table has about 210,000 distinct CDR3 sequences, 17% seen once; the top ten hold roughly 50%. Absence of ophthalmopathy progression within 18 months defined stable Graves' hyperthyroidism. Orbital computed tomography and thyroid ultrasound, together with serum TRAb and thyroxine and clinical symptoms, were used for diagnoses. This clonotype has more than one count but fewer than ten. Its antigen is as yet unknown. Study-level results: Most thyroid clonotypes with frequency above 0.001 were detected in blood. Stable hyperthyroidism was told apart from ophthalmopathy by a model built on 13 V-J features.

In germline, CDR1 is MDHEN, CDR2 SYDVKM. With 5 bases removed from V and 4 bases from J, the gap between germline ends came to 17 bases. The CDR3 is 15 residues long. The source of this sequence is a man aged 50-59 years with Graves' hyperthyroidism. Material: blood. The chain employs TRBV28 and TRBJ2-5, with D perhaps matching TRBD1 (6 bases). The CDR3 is CASSESSGRGETQYF. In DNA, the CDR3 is TGTGCCAGCAGTGAATCTAGTGGCAGGGGAGAGACCCAGTACTTC.